This TCR beta chain was identified during a study of CD8 T cells in ankylosing spondylitis. Notes on the study in general: Among TCR beta sequences, a motif of eight highly homologous variants appeared characteristic of ankylosing spondylitis blood.

With V trimmed by 3 bases and J by 7 bases, 8 bases remained unmatched. The CDR3 extends over 14 amino acids. Germline CDR1 and CDR2: DFQATT and SNEGSKA (reference sequence). As regards this clonotype: Its specificity is not known.

MiXCR was run by TCRdb on the 5' RACE reads, yielding one entry per CDR3 protein. The data show about 800,000 distinct CDR3 sequences, about 10% seen once. This clonotype originated in a male donor with ankylosing spondylitis. What was sequenced was blood, either unsorted or a sorted T cell fraction (not recorded which). V is TRBV20-1 and J is TRBJ1-5; TRBD1 aligns across 8 bases. The DNA for the CDR3 is TGCAGTGCTAGTATTTCAGGGGGCGGCCAGCCCCAGCATTTT. It specifies CSASISGGGQPQHF.